The 25 T cell receptor beta chains given below trace back to one sample, sequenced in a study of blood T cell repertoires in COVID-19. The method was immunoSEQ multiplex PCR; TCRdb's version includes in-frame clones alone and lacks a portion of them. The sample carries roughly 190,000 clones, more than 65% recorded once. The sample taken for sequencing was peripheral blood. The receptors shown here come from a human donor with acute or convalescent COVID-19. The donor label of this sample is uncertain.

The rearrangement joins TRBV6-1 to TRBJ2-3; 10 nucleotides line up with TRBD2. Germline V gives CDR1 MNHNS, CDR2 SASEGT. This CDR3 has 16 amino acids. After removal of 2 bases from V and 4 bases from J, the junction contained 6 bases not matched to a gene. DNA of the CDR3: TGTGCCAGCAGTGAACCCAGCGGGAGGGCATCAGATACGCAGTATTTT. Its protein product is CASSEPSGRASDTQYF.

The genes are TRBV2 and TRBJ2-2; no reliable D call. Germline CDR1 reads SNHLY; CDR2 reads FYNNEI. V was clipped by 2 bases and J by 1 base, with 5 bases between them. The CDR3 spans 14 residues. CDR3 sequence: CASSESRNTGELFF. CDR3 in DNA: TGTGCCAGCAGTGAATCGCGGAACACCGGGGAGCTGTTTTTT.

The V gene is TRBV7-2, the J gene TRBJ1-5, with D uncertain. Germline V CDR1 and CDR2: SGHTA, FQGNSA. The CDR3 contains 13 residues. The V gene lost 5 bases and the J gene lost 5 bases, with 10 bases spanning the gap. The CDR3 DNA sequence: TGTGCCAGCAGCGATGACGGGTATCAGCCCCAGCATTTT. Its translation is CASSDDGYQPQHF.

Only one count was recorded for this clone. The chain recombines TRBV4-1 with TRBJ2-1, with TRBD2 matching 11 bases. The germline V gene has CDR1 MGHRA and CDR2 YSYEKL. After removal of 3 bases from V and 6 bases from J, the junction contained 4 bases not matched to a gene. This CDR3 has 15 amino acids. The chain's CDR3 is CASSHVAGGVNEQFF. The CDR3 DNA is TGCGCCAGCAGCCACGTAGCGGGAGGGGTCAATGAGCAGTTCTTC.

V gene TRBV6-5 combines with J gene TRBJ1-4; 7 bases fit TRBD1. Germline assignment: CDR1 MNHEY and CDR2 SVGAGI. Trimming at V came to 5 bases and at J to 8 bases, leaving 2 bases not matched to a gene. This CDR3 has 12 residues. As DNA, the CDR3 is TGTGCCAGCAGTCCGGGACAGGAAAAACTGTTTTTT. It translates to CASSPGQEKLFF.

The chain recombines TRBV29-1 with TRBJ2-7, with D perhaps matching TRBD2 (6 bases). The CDR3 is 13 residues long. Per the germline V gene, CDR1 is SQVTM and CDR2 is ANQGSEA. V was pared by 6 bases and J by 9 bases, with 21 bases between. CDR3 amino acids: CSVKRARGEGQYF. The DNA of the CDR3 is TGCAGCGTAAAGCGGGCCCGCGGGGAAGGGCAGTACTTC.

This clone was detected a few times. The DNA for the CDR3 is TGTGCCAGCAGCCCCTCGGCGGGGCGCGATGAGCAGTTCTTC. It translates to CASSPSAGRDEQFF. The chain is built from TRBV7-2 and TRBJ2-1, with a tentative D call TRBD2 (6 bases). The CDR3 sequence is 14 residues long. Deletions cut 5 bases from V and 8 bases from J, with 16 bases between. Germline-derived CDR1 and CDR2 are SGHTA and FQGNSA.

The chain employs TRBV4-2 and TRBJ2-3, with a possible D match to TRBD1 (5 bases). The CDR3 consists of 16 residues. Trimming took off 7 bases at V and 0 bases at J, with 17 bases between the two ends. Germline CDR1 reads LGHNA; CDR2 reads YNFKEQ. The CDR3 is CASKKQAFSSTDTQYF. In DNA form, the CDR3 reads TGTGCCAGCAAGAAACAGGCCTTCTCTAGCACAGATACGCAGTATTTT.

This rearrangement joins TRBV6-5 to TRBJ1-1, with D hard to call. The CDR3 loop spans 13 amino acids. Germline assignment: CDR1 MNHEY and CDR2 SVGAGI. Trimming took off 6 bases at V and 3 bases at J, with 11 bases between the two ends. CDR3 amino acids: CASRSSGYTEAFF. CDR3 coding DNA: TGTGCCAGCAGGTCCTCGGGATACACTGAAGCTTTCTTT.

The V and J genes are TRBV2 and TRBJ2-7; 9 positions match TRBD1. From germline, CDR1 is SNHLY and CDR2 FYNNEI. The CDR3 consists of 14 residues. With V trimmed by 6 bases and J by 0 bases, 3 bases remained unmatched. The DNA for the CDR3 is TGTGCCAGCAGAAAGACAGGGGGCTCCTACGAGCAGTACTTC. Protein: CASRKTGGSYEQYF. Based on the CDR3 plus reference TRBV2 and TRBJ2-7, the full variable domain is EPEVTQTPSHQVTQMGQEVILRCVPISNHLYFYWYRQILGQKVEFLVSFYNNEISEKSEIFDDQFSVERPDGSNFTLKIRSTKLEDSAMYFCASRKTGGSYEQYFGPGTRLTVT.

The gene calls are TRBV6-5 and TRBJ2-7; D gene ambiguous. V lost 8 bases and J lost 2, with 13 bases in between. Germline V gene data show CDR1 as MNHEY and CDR2 as SVGAGI. The CDR3 covers 13 residues. The CDR3 DNA is TGTGCCAGCCGGTTGGGCATCCCCTACGAGCAGTACTTC. It specifies CASRLGIPYEQYF.

V gene TRBV27 combines with J gene TRBJ2-2; 9 bases map to TRBD1. The germline CDR1 and CDR2 sequences are MNHEY and SMNVEV (reference sequence). The V and J ends lost 7 bases and 2 bases, in that order; junction bases with no gene match: 8. The CDR3 spans 16 residues. DNA of the CDR3: TGTGCCAGCACCCCGAGGACAGGGGATAACACCGGGGAGCTGTTTTTT. Amino acid sequence: CASTPRTGDNTGELFF.

This chain connects TRBV11-2 to TRBJ1-2; 10 nucleotides align to TRBD1. Losses at the gene ends were 5 bases for V and 3 bases for J; bases not matched to a gene: 12. Looked up from germline, CDR1 is SGHAT and CDR2 is FQNNGV. The CDR3 is 17 residues long. The CDR3 DNA follows: TGTGCCAGCAGCCCTAGGACAGGGGGTCCCTGGGACTATGGCTACACCTTC. Translating it yields CASSPRTGGPWDYGYTF.

The CDR3 region is CASSIARDLNTEAFF. CDR3 bases: TGTGCCAGTAGTATCGCCCGGGACTTGAACACTGAAGCTTTCTTT. This chain uses TRBV19 with TRBJ1-1, with D tentatively TRBD1 (5 bases). The V gene's germline CDR1 is LNHDA and CDR2 SQIVND (reference sequence). V was clipped by 3 bases and J by 0 bases, with 11 bases between them. The CDR3 loop spans 15 amino acids.

The chain employs TRBV3-1 (or the pseudogene TRBV3-2) and TRBJ2-4; the match to TRBD2 covers 8 bases. This CDR3 spans 15 amino acids. The V gene end was trimmed by 4 bases and the J gene end by 5 bases; junction bases not matched to a gene: 7. Germline V gives CDR1 LGHDT, CDR2 YNNKEL (reference sequence). The chain's CDR3 is CASSLMPGGQNIQYF. CDR3 in DNA: TGTGCCAGCAGCCTTATGCCGGGGGGGCAAAACATTCAGTACTTC.

The chain's CDR3 is CAITGRDSGNTIYF. The DNA of the CDR3 is TGTGCCATCACCGGACGGGACTCTGGAAACACCATATATTTT. This chain uses TRBV10-3 with TRBJ1-3, with unresolved D. V shed 7 bases and J shed 0 bases, with 10 bases lying between them. This CDR3 is built from 14 residues. In germline, CDR1 is ENHRY, CDR2 SYGVKD.

The gene calls are TRBV4-2 and TRBJ2-7; 9 positions match TRBD1. CDR3 length: 14 amino acids. Germline V gives CDR1 LGHNA, CDR2 YNFKEQ. J was trimmed by 2 bases and V by 1 base; bases with no gene match: 0. CDR3 residues: CASSQGQGAYEQYF. In DNA form, the CDR3 reads TGTGCCAGCAGCCAAGGACAGGGGGCCTACGAGCAGTACTTC.

V usage is TRBV6-5 and J usage is TRBJ1-6; D unclear. The CDR3 length is 15 residues. Trimming took 2 bases from V and 7 from J, leaving 12 bases between them. The V gene's germline CDR1 is MNHEY and CDR2 SVGAGI. This chain's CDR3 is CASSYGHISNSPLHF. The CDR3 DNA is TGTGCCAGCAGTTACGGCCATATATCGAATTCACCCCTCCACTTT.

The V gene is TRBV5-1, the J gene TRBJ1-2; 10 nucleotides align to TRBD1. The CDR3 loop spans 13 amino acids. J lost 7 bases, V lost 4 bases, and 4 bases had no gene match. The germline CDR1 and CDR2 sequences are SGHRS and YFSETQ. CDR3 loop: CASSLWDRGGYTF. The CDR3 DNA follows: TGCGCCAGCAGCCTCTGGGACAGGGGTGGCTACACCTTC.

The rearrangement links TRBV9 to TRBJ1-3; D gene unclear. With 5 bases removed from V and 0 bases from J, the gap between germline ends came to 6 bases. The germline CDR1 and CDR2 sequences are SGDLS and YYNGEE. This CDR3 is built from 13 residues. In DNA form, the CDR3 reads TGTGCCAGCAGTAGAAGCTCTGGAAACACCATATATTTT. This codes for CASSRSSGNTIYF.

The chain employs TRBV7-2 and TRBJ1-2, with 10 bases identical to TRBD1. Germline V gene sequence: CDR1 SGHTA, CDR2 FQGNSA. The CDR3 has 13 amino acids. J gave up 5 bases and V 5 bases, and 2 bases lay outside the gene matches. CDR3 protein: CASSRQGAYGYTF. The CDR3 coding sequence is TGTGCCAGCAGCCGACAGGGGGCGTATGGCTACACCTTC.

This clone was counted once. The chain carries TRBV27 and TRBJ2-1; 7 nucleotides agree with TRBD1. CDR3 length equals 15 residues. After removal of 3 bases from V and 6 bases from J, the junction contained 8 bases not matched to a gene. Per germline, CDR1 MNHEY and CDR2 SMNVEV (reference sequence). The CDR3: CASSLKWSGGNEQFF. CDR3 coding DNA: TGTGCCAGCAGTTTGAAGTGGTCAGGGGGCAATGAGCAGTTCTTC.

The CDR3 spells CASSLGDRGGYF. CDR3 nucleotide sequence: TGTGCCAGCAGCTTAGGGGACCGGGGGGGGTACTTC. The rearrangement links TRBV7-9 to TRBJ2-7; 8 bases align to TRBD2. The CDR3 contains 12 residues. CDR1 is SEHNR and CDR2 is FQNEAQ in the germline V gene (reference sequence). J gave up 12 bases and V 1 base, and 5 bases lay outside the gene matches.

This clone was found a few times. DNA for the CDR3: TGTGCCAGCAGCCCGCCGTCACGGGGATATAGGAACACTGAAGCTTTCTTT. It translates to CASSPPSRGYRNTEAFF. The chain recombines TRBV5-6 with TRBJ1-1, with unresolved D. Trimming cost V 4 bases and J 1 base, with 20 bases left between them. The CDR3 covers 17 residues. CDR1 is SGHDT and CDR2 is YYEEEE in the germline V gene.

CDR3 nucleotides: TGCGCCAGCAGCCCTGGACAGGGGACAGATACGCAGTATTTT. This gives the protein CASSPGQGTDTQYF. The J gene is TRBJ2-3, the V gene TRBV4-1, with 9 bases fitting TRBD1. The CDR3 consists of 14 residues. From germline, CDR1 is MGHRA and CDR2 YSYEKL. V gave up 4 bases and J gave up 3 bases; unmatched junction bases: 2.